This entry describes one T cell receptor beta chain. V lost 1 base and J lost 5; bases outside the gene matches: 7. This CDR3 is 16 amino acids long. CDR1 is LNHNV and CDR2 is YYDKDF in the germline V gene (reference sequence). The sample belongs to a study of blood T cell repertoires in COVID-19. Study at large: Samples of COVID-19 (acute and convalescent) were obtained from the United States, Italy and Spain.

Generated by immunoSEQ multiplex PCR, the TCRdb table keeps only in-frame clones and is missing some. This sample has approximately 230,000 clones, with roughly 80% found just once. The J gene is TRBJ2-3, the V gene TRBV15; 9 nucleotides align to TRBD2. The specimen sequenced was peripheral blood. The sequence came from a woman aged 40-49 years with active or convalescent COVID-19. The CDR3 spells CATSRGGKRGEDTQYF. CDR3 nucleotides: TGTGCCACCAGCAGAGGTGGTAAGCGGGGGGAAGATACGCAGTATTTT.